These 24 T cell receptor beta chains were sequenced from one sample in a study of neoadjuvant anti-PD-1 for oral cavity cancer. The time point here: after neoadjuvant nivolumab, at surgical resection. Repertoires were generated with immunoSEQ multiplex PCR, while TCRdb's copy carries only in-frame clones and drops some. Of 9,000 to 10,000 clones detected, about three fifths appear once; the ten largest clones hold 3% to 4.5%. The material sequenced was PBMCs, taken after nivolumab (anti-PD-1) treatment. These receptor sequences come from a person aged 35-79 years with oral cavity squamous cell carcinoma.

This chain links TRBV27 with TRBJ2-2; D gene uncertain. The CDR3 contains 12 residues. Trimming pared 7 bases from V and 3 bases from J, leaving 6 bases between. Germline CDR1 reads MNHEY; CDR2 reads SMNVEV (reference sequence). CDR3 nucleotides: TGTGCCAGCAAAGAAGACACCGGGGAGCTGTTTTTT. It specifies CASKEDTGELFF.

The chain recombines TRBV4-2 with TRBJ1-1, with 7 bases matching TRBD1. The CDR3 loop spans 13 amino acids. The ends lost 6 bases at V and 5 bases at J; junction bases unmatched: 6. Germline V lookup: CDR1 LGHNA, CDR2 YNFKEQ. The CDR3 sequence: CASRMTGRTEAFF. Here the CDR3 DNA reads TGTGCCAGCAGAATGACAGGGAGGACTGAAGCTTTCTTT.

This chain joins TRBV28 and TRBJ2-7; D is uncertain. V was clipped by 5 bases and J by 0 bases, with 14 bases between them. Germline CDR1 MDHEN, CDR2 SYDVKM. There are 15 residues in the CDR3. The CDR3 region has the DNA TGTGCCAGCAGTACTACGAGTCAGAGCTCCTACGAGCAGTACTTC. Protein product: CASSTTSQSSYEQYF.

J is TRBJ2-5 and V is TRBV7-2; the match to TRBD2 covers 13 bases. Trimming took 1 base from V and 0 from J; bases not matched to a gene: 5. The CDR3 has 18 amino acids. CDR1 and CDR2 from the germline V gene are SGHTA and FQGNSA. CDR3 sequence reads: CASSLEGTSGAYQETQYF. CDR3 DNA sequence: TGTGCCAGCAGCTTAGAAGGGACTAGCGGGGCGTACCAAGAGACCCAGTACTTC.

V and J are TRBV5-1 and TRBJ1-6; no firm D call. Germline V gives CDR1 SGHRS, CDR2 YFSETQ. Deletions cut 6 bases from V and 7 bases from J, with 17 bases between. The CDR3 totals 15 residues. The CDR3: CASKRQAEGNSPLHF. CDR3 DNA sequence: TGCGCCAGCAAGCGCCAAGCAGAAGGGAATTCACCCCTCCACTTT. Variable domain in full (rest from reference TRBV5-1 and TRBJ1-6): KAGVTQTPRYLIKTRGQQVTLSCSPISGHRSVSWYQQTPGQGLQFLFEYFSETQRNKGNFPGRFSGRQFSNSRSEMNVSTLELGDSALYLCASKRQAEGNSPLHFGNGTRLTVT.

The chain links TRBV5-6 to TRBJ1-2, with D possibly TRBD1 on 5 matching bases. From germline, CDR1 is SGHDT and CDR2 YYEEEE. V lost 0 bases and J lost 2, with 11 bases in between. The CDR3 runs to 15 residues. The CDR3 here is CASSLGGRGNYGYTF. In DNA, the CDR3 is TGTGCCAGCAGCTTGGGGGGCCGGGGGAACTATGGCTACACCTTC. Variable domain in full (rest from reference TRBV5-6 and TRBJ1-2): DAGVTQSPTHLIKTRGQQVTLRCSPKSGHDTVSWYQQALGQGPQFIFQYYEEEERQRGNFPDRFSGHQFPNYSSELNVNALLLGDSALYLCASSLGGRGNYGYTFGSGTRLTVV.

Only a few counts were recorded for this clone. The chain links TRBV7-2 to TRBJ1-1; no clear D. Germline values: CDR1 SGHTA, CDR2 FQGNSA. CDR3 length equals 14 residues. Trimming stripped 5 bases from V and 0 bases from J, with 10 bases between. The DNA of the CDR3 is TGTGCCAGCAGCGACTTCAACCTGAACACTGAAGCTTTCTTT. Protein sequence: CASSDFNLNTEAFF.

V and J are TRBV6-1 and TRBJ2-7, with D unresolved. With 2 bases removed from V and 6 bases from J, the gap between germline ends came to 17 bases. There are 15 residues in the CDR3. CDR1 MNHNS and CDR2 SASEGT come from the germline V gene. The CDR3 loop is CASSEFANGVPEQYF. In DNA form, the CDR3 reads TGTGCCAGCAGTGAATTCGCGAATGGGGTGCCCGAGCAGTACTTC.

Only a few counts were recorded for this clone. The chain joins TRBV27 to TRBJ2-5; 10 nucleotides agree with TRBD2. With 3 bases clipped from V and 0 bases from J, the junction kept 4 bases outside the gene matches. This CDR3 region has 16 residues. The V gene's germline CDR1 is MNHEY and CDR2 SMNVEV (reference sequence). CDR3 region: CASSLGTSAYQETQYF. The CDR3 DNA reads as TGTGCCAGCAGTTTGGGGACTAGCGCCTACCAAGAGACCCAGTACTTC.

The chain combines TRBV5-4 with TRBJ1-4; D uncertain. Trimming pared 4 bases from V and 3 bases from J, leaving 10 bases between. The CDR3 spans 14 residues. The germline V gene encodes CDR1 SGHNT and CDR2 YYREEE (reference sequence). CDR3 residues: CASSLARSNEKLFF. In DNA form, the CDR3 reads TGTGCCAGCAGCCTGGCGCGGTCTAATGAAAAACTGTTTTTT.

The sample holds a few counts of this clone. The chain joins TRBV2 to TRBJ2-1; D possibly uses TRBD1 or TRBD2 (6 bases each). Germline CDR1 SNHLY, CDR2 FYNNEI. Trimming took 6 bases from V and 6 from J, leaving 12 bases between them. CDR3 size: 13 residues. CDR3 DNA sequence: TGTGCCAGCAGGGGGGGCCGCCGCAATGAGCAGTTCTTC. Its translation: CASRGGRRNEQFF.

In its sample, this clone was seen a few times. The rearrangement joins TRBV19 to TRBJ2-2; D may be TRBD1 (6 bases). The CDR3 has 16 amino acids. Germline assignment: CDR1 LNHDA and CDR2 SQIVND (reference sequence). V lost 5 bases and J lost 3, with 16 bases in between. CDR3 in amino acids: CASSSNRAGDTGELFF. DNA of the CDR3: TGTGCCAGTAGTTCCAACAGGGCTGGGGACACCGGGGAGCTGTTTTTT.

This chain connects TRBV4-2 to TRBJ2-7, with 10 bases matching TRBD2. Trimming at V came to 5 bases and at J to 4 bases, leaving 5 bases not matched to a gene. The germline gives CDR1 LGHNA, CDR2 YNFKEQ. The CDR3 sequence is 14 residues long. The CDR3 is CASSTAGGGYEQYF. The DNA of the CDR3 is TGTGCCAGCAGCACAGCGGGAGGGGGGTACGAGCAGTACTTC.

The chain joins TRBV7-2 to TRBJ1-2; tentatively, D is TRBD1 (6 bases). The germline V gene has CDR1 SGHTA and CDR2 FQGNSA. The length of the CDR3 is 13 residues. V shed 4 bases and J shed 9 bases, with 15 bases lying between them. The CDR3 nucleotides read TGTGCCAGCAGCTCCACGGACAGTAGGAGCTACACCTTC. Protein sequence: CASSSTDSRSYTF.

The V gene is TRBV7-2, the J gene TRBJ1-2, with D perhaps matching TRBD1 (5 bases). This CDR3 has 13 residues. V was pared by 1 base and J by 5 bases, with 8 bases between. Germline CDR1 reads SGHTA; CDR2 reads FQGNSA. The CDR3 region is CASSLGQRYGYTF. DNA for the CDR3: TGTGCCAGCAGCTTAGGACAGCGGTATGGCTACACCTTC. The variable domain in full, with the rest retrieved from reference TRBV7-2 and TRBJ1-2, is GAGVSQSPSNKVTEKGKDVELRCDPISGHTALYWYRQSLGQGLEFLIYFQGNSAPDKSGLPSDRFSAERTGGSVSTLTIQRTQQEDSAVYLCASSLGQRYGYTFGSGTRLTVV.

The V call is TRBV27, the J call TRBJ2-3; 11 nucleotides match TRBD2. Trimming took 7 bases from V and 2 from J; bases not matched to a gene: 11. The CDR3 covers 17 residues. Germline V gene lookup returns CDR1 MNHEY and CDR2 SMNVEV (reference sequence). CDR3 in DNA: TGTGCCAGCACCCCCCGTGATAGCGGGGGGGCCACAGATACGCAGTATTTT. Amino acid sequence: CASTPRDSGGATDTQYF.

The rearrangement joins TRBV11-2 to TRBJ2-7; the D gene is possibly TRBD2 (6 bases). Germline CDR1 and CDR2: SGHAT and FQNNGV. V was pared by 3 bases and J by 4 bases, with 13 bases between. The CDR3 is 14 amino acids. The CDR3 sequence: CASSLRTTYYEQYF. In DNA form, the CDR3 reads TGTGCCAGCAGCTTGAGGACTACCTATTACGAGCAGTACTTC.

The CDR3 protein is CASSYNTPGQGSSGYTF. Here the CDR3 DNA reads TGTGCCAGCAGTTATAATACCCCGGGACAGGGGAGTTCTGGCTACACCTTC. The chain employs TRBV7-9 and TRBJ1-2; 10 bases are shared with TRBD1. CDR1 and CDR2 (germline): SEHNR, FQNEAQ (reference sequence). The ends lost 6 bases at V and 7 bases at J; junction bases unmatched: 17. The CDR3 length is 17 residues.

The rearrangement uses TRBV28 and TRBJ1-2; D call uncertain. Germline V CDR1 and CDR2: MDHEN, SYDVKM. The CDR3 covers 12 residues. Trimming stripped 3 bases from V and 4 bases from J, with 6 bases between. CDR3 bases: TGTGCCAGCAGTTTGGGTGTCTATGGCTACACCTTC. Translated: CASSLGVYGYTF.

The CDR3 nucleotides are TGTGCTAGTGGTTTGGCAACAGGTTTTTCACCCCTCCACTTT. It encodes CASGLATGFSPLHF. V gene TRBV12-5 combines with J gene TRBJ1-6; possible D gene TRBD1, 5 bases. Trimming left V 1 base short and J 9 bases short, with 10 bases between. This CDR3 is 14 amino acids long. CDR1 is LGHNT and CDR2 is FRNRAP in the germline V gene.

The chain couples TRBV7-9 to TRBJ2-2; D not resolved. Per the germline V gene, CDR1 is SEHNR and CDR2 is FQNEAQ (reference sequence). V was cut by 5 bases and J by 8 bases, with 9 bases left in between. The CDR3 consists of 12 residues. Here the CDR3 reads CASSQVEGELFF. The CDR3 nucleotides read TGTGCCAGCAGCCAGGTTGAAGGGGAGCTGTTTTTT.

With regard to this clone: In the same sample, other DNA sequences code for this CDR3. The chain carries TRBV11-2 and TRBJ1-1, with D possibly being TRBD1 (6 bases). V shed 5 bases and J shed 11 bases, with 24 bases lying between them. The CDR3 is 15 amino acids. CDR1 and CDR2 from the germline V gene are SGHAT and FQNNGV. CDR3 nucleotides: TGTGCCAGCAGCCTCTCACTTTCAGGGGTTAGTGAGGCTTTCTTT. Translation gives CASSLSLSGVSEAFF.

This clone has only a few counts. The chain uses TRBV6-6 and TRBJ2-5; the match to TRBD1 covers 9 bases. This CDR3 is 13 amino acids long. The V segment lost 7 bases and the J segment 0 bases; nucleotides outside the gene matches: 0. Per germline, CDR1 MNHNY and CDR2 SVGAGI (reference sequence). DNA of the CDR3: TGTGCCAGCAACAGGGGGCACCAAGAGACCCAGTACTTC. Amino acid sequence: CASNRGHQETQYF.

CDR3 DNA: TGTGCCAGCAGCCTCCATCTGAACACTGAAGCTTTCTTT. It yields the protein CASSLHLNTEAFF. The chain uses TRBV9 and TRBJ1-1; D call uncertain. V was cut by 4 bases and J by 0 bases, with 7 bases left in between. Germline CDR1 and CDR2: SGDLS and YYNGEE. The CDR3 runs to 13 residues.